This T cell receptor beta chain was sequenced for a study of blood T cell repertoires in COVID-19. Authors' analysis steps: Researchers report that nucleated cell counts were estimated from reference gene primer amplification. The data were produced by immunoSEQ multiplex PCR, yet TCRdb's version contains in-frame clones alone and is incomplete. V and J calls plus clone size are reproduced from that table; the DNA served to infer D and trimming. The top ten clones hold over 6% of a sample with approximately 56,000 clones, approximately 83% of them seen once. This receptor was obtained from a man between 65 and 85 years old with active COVID-19. Sequences were obtained from peripheral blood.

The CDR3 spells CATSDWTSPFPTDTQYF. In DNA, the CDR3 is TGTGCCACCAGTGACTGGACTAGCCCTTTCCCCACAGATACGCAGTATTTT. V is TRBV24-1 and J is TRBJ2-3, with 8 bases matching TRBD2. The CDR3 loop spans 17 amino acids. Germline values: CDR1 KGHDR, CDR2 SFDVKD. Losses at the gene ends were 4 bases for V and 2 bases for J; bases not matched to a gene: 10.